What follows is one TCR beta chain and its context. Tumor or blood genomic DNA was sequenced, with inputs of about 550 ng to 6,500 ng. This record belongs to a study of T cells in tumors after PD-1 blockade. Study-wide background: No patient had prior checkpoint blockade, systemic immunosuppression, or radiotherapy within 4 weeks. Peripheral blood samples averaged 36,536 unique clonotypes and about 120,000 templates. Patients received pembrolizumab 200 mg every 3 weeks or cemiplimab 350 mg every 2 weeks.

Generated by immunoSEQ multiplex PCR, the TCRdb table keeps only in-frame clones and is missing some. There are about 33,000 clones in the sample; over 75% occur only once, and about 36% lies in the top ten. The ends were cut back, 6 bases at V and 6 bases at J, with 9 bases in the middle. The germline CDR1 and CDR2 sequences are DFQATT and SNEGSKA (reference sequence). This CDR3 contains 11 residues. This receptor was taken from a human donor with basal cell carcinoma. The J gene is TRBJ2-1, the V gene TRBV20-1, with D tentatively TRBD1 or TRBD2 (5 bases each). This sample comprised PBMCs, obtained before anti-PD-1 treatment. CDR3 sequence (DNA): TGCAGTGCGGGGGTTACCAATGAGCAGTTCTTC. It translates to CSAGVTNEQFF.